The subject of this entry is one T cell receptor beta chain. The CDR3 runs 15 residues. The germline V gene has CDR1 SNHLY and CDR2 FYNNEI. The germline V and J ends were trimmed by 1 base and 7 bases, with 11 bases remaining between them. This specimen comes from a study of memory B cells and T cells in multiple sclerosis. TCRdb keeps only in-frame clones here, not all; method: immunoSEQ multiplex PCR. The table lists some 14,000 clones, approximately 69% of them singletons. The clonotype was recovered from a human donor with multiple sclerosis. The J gene is TRBJ1-6, the V gene TRBV2; no clear D gene. The sample taken for sequencing was memory (CD45RO+) CD4+ T cells from blood. The CDR3 sequence: CASSEDAGLNSPLHF. The CDR3 nucleotides are TGTGCCAGCAGTGAAGACGCCGGTCTGAATTCACCCCTCCACTTT.